Shown below are 14 T cell receptor beta chains from a single sample sequenced in a study of shared clonotypes between healthy human individuals. This table comes from immunoSEQ multiplex PCR, and its TCRdb copy is limited to in-frame clones, with some not included. The repertoire has about 1.5 million clones, 95% to 99% of them found once; the top ten carry 0.4% to 0.45%. The sequencing sample was made of naive CD4+ T cells sorted from blood. Subset defined: CD45RA+ positively selected. The receptors were gathered from a man aged 30 to 39 in good health.

This chain uses TRBV11-3 with TRBJ2-2, with D perhaps TRBD1 or TRBD2 (6 bases each). V lost 1 base to trimming and J lost 6 bases, with 15 bases between them. Germline V lookup: CDR1 SGHNT, CDR2 YENEEA. This CDR3 is built from 16 residues. DNA of the CDR3: TGTGCCAGCAGCTTAGCCGGGGGCGCGGAGGCCGGGGAGCTGTTTTTT. It is translated as CASSLAGGAEAGELFF.

The chain has TRBV10-3 and TRBJ2-4; the D is unclear. Germline V gene data show CDR1 as ENHRY and CDR2 as SYGVKD. The CDR3 has 13 amino acids. The germline V and J ends were trimmed by 11 bases and 8 bases, with 19 bases remaining between them. CDR3 in amino acids: CAAAPSGEDIQYF. The CDR3 region has the DNA TGTGCCGCAGCCCCTTCAGGCGAGGACATTCAGTACTTC.

The rearrangement joins TRBV18 to TRBJ2-7; TRBD1 matches 11 bases. The ends lost 3 bases at V and 4 bases at J; junction bases unmatched: 2. This CDR3 has 14 residues. Germline V gives CDR1 KGHSH, CDR2 LQKENI. CDR3 coding DNA: TGTGCCAGCTCACCGGGACAGGGGGAATACGAGCAGTACTTC. It encodes CASSPGQGEYEQYF.

This sequence joins TRBV19 and TRBJ1-5; no firm D call. The germline gives CDR1 LNHDA, CDR2 SQIVND (reference sequence). This CDR3 contains 15 residues. V was cut by 2 bases and J by 3 bases, with 11 bases left in between. The CDR3 sequence is CASSIKRGLNQPQHF. CDR3 DNA: TGTGCCAGTAGTATAAAGCGAGGACTCAATCAGCCCCAGCATTTT.

In DNA form, the CDR3 reads TGCGCCAGCAGCCAAGATTCAGGAGGTGCAGGGGGGGTCTACGAGCAGTACTTC. Its translation: CASSQDSGGAGGVYEQYF. V and J are TRBV4-1 and TRBJ2-7; D could derive from TRBD1 or TRBD2 (7 bases each). Germline V gene data show CDR1 as MGHRA and CDR2 as YSYEKL. V was clipped by 0 bases and J by 3 bases, with 21 bases between them. CDR3 length: 18 amino acids.

This clone was recorded only once. This chain connects TRBV11-2 to TRBJ2-7, with D tentatively TRBD1 (6 bases). The V and J ends lost 6 bases and 7 bases respectively, with 13 bases between them. The CDR3 has 12 amino acids. Germline assignment: CDR1 SGHAT and CDR2 FQNNGV. CDR3 protein: CASSQVGGEQYF. The CDR3 bases are TGTGCCAGCAGTCAAGTAGGGGGAGAGCAGTACTTC.

The chain recombines TRBV5-1 with TRBJ1-1; TRBD1 might be the D (6 bases). This CDR3 is built from 16 residues. Germline CDR1 and CDR2: SGHRS and YFSETQ. The V and J ends lost 4 bases and 1 base respectively, with 17 bases between them. The CDR3 DNA sequence: TGCGCCAGCAGCCCCCTCGGAAGGGGGGGGAACACTGAAGCTTTCTTT. Residues: CASSPLGRGGNTEAFF.

In regard to this clone: This CDR3 is also generated by other DNA sequences in the sample. V is TRBV5-6 and J is TRBJ1-5; D gene ambiguous. Trimming took off 0 bases at V and 4 bases at J, with 5 bases between the two ends. The germline CDR1 and CDR2 sequences are SGHDT and YYEEEE. This CDR3 is 13 amino acids long. Written as DNA, the CDR3 is TGTGCCAGCAGCTTGGGGCCAAATCAGCCCCAGCATTTT. It yields the protein CASSLGPNQPQHF.

The gene calls are TRBV5-4 and TRBJ2-7; the D call may be TRBD1 or TRBD2 (6 bases each). Germline V CDR1 and CDR2: SGHNT, YYREEE (reference sequence). With 3 bases removed from V and 3 bases from J, the gap between germline ends came to 13 bases. The length of the CDR3 is 14 residues. The CDR3 bases are TGTGCCAGCAGCTCAAGGGGGGAACTCTACGAGCAGTACTTC. Translated: CASSSRGELYEQYF.

This chain joins TRBV5-1 and TRBJ2-1; TRBD2 is a possible D gene (6 bases). The CDR3 is 15 amino acids. CDR1 is SGHRS and CDR2 is YFSETQ in the germline V gene. V was trimmed by 0 bases and J by 6 bases, leaving 13 bases between them. The CDR3 region is CASSLGRGAANEQFF. DNA of the CDR3: TGCGCCAGCAGCTTGGGGAGGGGCGCGGCCAATGAGCAGTTCTTC. The variable domain in full, completed from reference TRBV5-1 and TRBJ2-1, reads KAGVTQTPRYLIKTRGQQVTLSCSPISGHRSVSWYQQTPGQGLQFLFEYFSETQRNKGNFPGRFSGRQFSNSRSEMNVSTLELGDSALYLCASSLGRGAANEQFFGPGTRLTVL.

The rearrangement uses TRBV29-1 and TRBJ1-1; D is perhaps TRBD1 (6 bases). The V gene's germline CDR1 is SQVTM and CDR2 ANQGSEA. V lost 7 bases and J 1 base, leaving 13 bases between the germline ends. CDR3 length: 13 amino acids. The CDR3 spells CSAWTDQNTEAFF. The DNA for the CDR3 is TGCAGCGCTTGGACAGATCAGAACACTGAAGCTTTCTTT. The complete variable domain, with remaining parts taken from reference TRBV29-1 and TRBJ1-1, reads SAVISQKPSRDICQRGTSLTIQCQVDSQVTMMFWYRQQPGQSLTLIATANQGSEATYESGFVIDKFPISRPNLTFSTLTVSNMSPEDSSIYLCSAWTDQNTEAFFGQGTRLTVV.

On this clone: Other DNA sequences within the sample encode an identical CDR3. The rearrangement uses TRBV18 and TRBJ1-1, with D unresolved. The V end lost 6 bases, the J end lost 2 bases, and 7 bases lay between the germline ends. Germline V lookup: CDR1 KGHSH, CDR2 LQKENI. The CDR3 loop spans 12 amino acids. CDR3 loop: CASSPGNTEAFF. The CDR3 bases are TGTGCCAGCTCGCCGGGCAACACTGAAGCTTTCTTT.

The chain links TRBV6-6 to TRBJ2-1; 8 bases align to TRBD1. Per the germline V gene, CDR1 is MNHNY and CDR2 is SVGAGI (reference sequence). The CDR3 contains 14 residues. V shed 2 bases, J shed 5 bases, and the junction held 2 bases outside the gene matches. The CDR3 sequence: CASSYPTGDNEQFF. In DNA, the CDR3 is TGTGCCAGCAGTTACCCGACAGGGGACAATGAGCAGTTCTTC.

This chain joins TRBV11-1 and TRBJ2-2; 7 bases fit TRBD2. V dropped 2 bases and J dropped 7; count of bases not matched to a gene: 7. CDR3 length: 15 residues. Germline CDR1 reads SGHAT; CDR2 reads FQDESV (reference sequence). The CDR3 protein is CASSLLASGVGELFF. CDR3 in DNA: TGTGCCAGCAGCTTACTGGCTAGCGGAGTCGGGGAGCTGTTTTTT.